The 5 T cell receptor beta chains below come from one sample, sequenced in a study of response to subunit inactivated influenza vaccine. TCRdb redid the calling of the RT-PCR reads with MiXCR, one entry per CDR3 protein. The table includes 700,000 to 800,000 distinct CDR3 sequences, roughly 20% detected once. The sample here was PBMCs from blood, taken roughly 5 days after vaccination. The source is a man aged 45-65 years who received an inactivated influenza vaccine.

CDR3 in amino acids: CASSLSPLGVGTEAFF. CDR3 in DNA: TGTGCCAGCAGTTTATCCCCTTTAGGGGTAGGGACTGAAGCTTTCTTT. The genes are TRBV27 and TRBJ1-1, with a weak D call TRBD1 (5 bases). The CDR3 spans 16 residues. With 0 bases removed from V and 5 bases from J, the gap between germline ends came to 16 bases. The germline V gene encodes CDR1 MNHEY and CDR2 SMNVEV (reference sequence).

This clonotype was picked up a small number of times. V is TRBV7-9 and J is TRBJ2-1, with 8 bases aligning to TRBD1. Germline lookup yields CDR1 SEHNR and CDR2 FQNEAQ (reference sequence). Trimming at V came to 6 bases and at J to 3 bases, leaving 13 bases not matched to a gene. The CDR3 runs 17 residues. CDR3 sequence reads: CASSPSIQGARYNEQFF. CDR3 nucleotides: TGTGCCAGCAGTCCTTCAATCCAGGGGGCGCGCTACAATGAGCAGTTCTTC.

The V gene is TRBV7-2, the J gene TRBJ1-2, with D possibly being TRBD1 (6 bases). The CDR3 is 13 residues long. The V gene lost 3 bases and the J gene lost 4 bases, with 9 bases spanning the gap. Germline V CDR1 and CDR2: SGHTA, FQGNSA. CDR3 sequence: CASSFQDSYGYTF. The CDR3 region has the DNA TGTGCCAGCAGCTTTCAGGACAGCTATGGCTACACCTTC.

This clonotype was counted a few times. J is TRBJ2-3 and V is TRBV5-1; D gene ambiguous. V lost 0 bases, J lost 2 bases, and 10 bases lay in between. CDR1 and CDR2 from the germline V gene are SGHRS and YFSETQ. The CDR3 runs to 15 residues. In DNA, the CDR3 is TGCGCCAGCAGCTTGGCGTCCGGAAACACAGATACGCAGTATTTT. It specifies CASSLASGNTDTQYF.

The chain uses TRBV29-1 and TRBJ2-2; perhaps D is TRBD1 or TRBD2 (6 bases each). V was trimmed by 4 bases and J by 4 bases, leaving 13 bases between them. This CDR3 has 14 amino acids. Germline values: CDR1 SQVTM, CDR2 ANQGSEA. Here the CDR3 reads CSVAWGAGTGELFF. The CDR3 coding sequence is TGCAGCGTTGCTTGGGGGGCGGGCACCGGGGAGCTGTTTTTT.